Shown below are 8 T cell receptor beta chains from a single sample sequenced in a study of control samples from healthy donors and cancer patients. Only in-frame clones appear in the TCRdb table, and some are missing; sequencing was by immunoSEQ multiplex PCR. The table has around 76,000 clones, around 94% seen once. The sample consisted of blood. These receptors originate from a woman aged 40 to 50 in good health.

The rearrangement uses TRBV4-2 and TRBJ2-3; the match to TRBD2 covers 8 bases. The CDR3 loop spans 16 amino acids. Trimming at V came to 5 bases and at J to 5 bases, leaving 12 bases not matched to a gene. In germline, CDR1 is LGHNA, CDR2 YNFKEQ. This chain's CDR3 is CASSSLEGLEIDTQYF. The CDR3 DNA sequence: TGTGCCAGCAGCTCTCTTGAGGGACTAGAAATAGATACGCAGTATTTT.

V and J are TRBV3-1 (or the pseudogene TRBV3-2) and TRBJ2-3, with 13 bases matching TRBD2. Unmatched junction bases numbered 7, after V lost 4 bases and J lost 6 bases. CDR3 length: 16 amino acids. Germline values: CDR1 LGHDT, CDR2 YNNKEL (reference sequence). CDR3 nucleotides: TGTGCCAGCAGCCCCACTAGCGGGGGGGCAGGCGATACGCAGTATTTT. Translation gives CASSPTSGGAGDTQYF.

This clone was counted a single time. The gene calls are TRBV27 and TRBJ2-3; D possibly corresponds to TRBD2 (6 bases). Germline CDR1 reads MNHEY; CDR2 reads SMNVEV (reference sequence). This CDR3 contains 17 residues. With 0 bases removed from V and 5 bases from J, the gap between germline ends came to 18 bases. The DNA for the CDR3 is TGTGCCAGCAGTTTATCGGGAGGACACCTACCTGGAGATACGCAGTATTTT. It is translated as CASSLSGGHLPGDTQYF.

The chain carries TRBV2 and TRBJ2-5; D is unresolved. The V gene's germline CDR1 is SNHLY and CDR2 FYNNEI. The CDR3 consists of 13 residues. V dropped 7 bases and J dropped 2 bases, with 11 bases sitting between them. The CDR3 bases are TGTGCCAGCATATCCCACATTCAAGAGACCCAGTACTTC. It translates to CASISHIQETQYF. The full variable domain, with the rest looked up from reference TRBV2 and TRBJ2-5, is EPEVTQTPSHQVTQMGQEVILRCVPISNHLYFYWYRQILGQKVEFLVSFYNNEISEKSEIFDDQFSVERPDGSNFTLKIRSTKLEDSAMYFCASISHIQETQYFGPGTRLLVL.

The rearrangement uses TRBV4-3 and TRBJ2-3, with 7 nucleotides matching TRBD1. This CDR3 region has 16 residues. J gave up 4 bases and V 0 bases, and 7 bases lay outside the gene matches. Per germline, CDR1 LGHNA and CDR2 YSLEER. The DNA of the CDR3 is TGCGCCAGCAGCCAAGAAGGGGCAGGGGGTTCAGATACGCAGTATTTT. It is translated as CASSQEGAGGSDTQYF.

The V gene is TRBV6-6, the J gene TRBJ2-7; D remains unclear. The length of the CDR3 is 14 residues. Per germline, CDR1 MNHNY and CDR2 SVGAGI (reference sequence). V lost 5 bases and J 4 bases, leaving 15 bases between the germline ends. The chain's CDR3 is CASSPPRNPYEQYF. DNA for the CDR3: TGTGCCAGCAGTCCCCCCCGGAACCCTTACGAGCAGTACTTC.

The gene calls are TRBV30 and TRBJ1-3; D might be TRBD1 (5 bases). Trimming shortened V by 2 bases and J by 0 bases, and 5 bases separated the two germline ends. CDR3 length: 13 residues. CDR1 and CDR2 from the germline V gene are GTSNPN and SVGIG (reference sequence). The CDR3 DNA is TGTGCCTGGAGTAGGGGCTCTGGAAACACCATATATTTT. Translation: CAWSRGSGNTIYF.

The chain has TRBV5-1 and TRBJ1-4; D is unclear. Deletions cut 2 bases from V and 7 bases from J, with 15 bases between. This CDR3 is 15 amino acids long. Germline CDR1 and CDR2: SGHRS and YFSETQ. The CDR3 nucleotides read TGCGCCAGCAGCTTTACCCCCGAGGTGGCTGAAAAACTGTTTTTT. Amino acid sequence: CASSFTPEVAEKLFF.